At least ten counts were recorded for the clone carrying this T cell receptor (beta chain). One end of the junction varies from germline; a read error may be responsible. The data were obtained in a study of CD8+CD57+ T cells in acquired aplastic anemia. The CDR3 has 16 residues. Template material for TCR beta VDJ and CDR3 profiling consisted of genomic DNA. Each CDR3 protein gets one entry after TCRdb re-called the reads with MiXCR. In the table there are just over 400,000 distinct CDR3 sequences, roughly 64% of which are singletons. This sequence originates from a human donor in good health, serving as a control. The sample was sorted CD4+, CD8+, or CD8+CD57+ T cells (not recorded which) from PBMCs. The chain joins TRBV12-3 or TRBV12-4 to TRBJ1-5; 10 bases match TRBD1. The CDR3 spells CASSKGQGGGNRPQHF. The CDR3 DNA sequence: TGTGCCAGCAGCAAAGGACAGGGGGGAGGCAATCGGCCCCAGCATTTT.